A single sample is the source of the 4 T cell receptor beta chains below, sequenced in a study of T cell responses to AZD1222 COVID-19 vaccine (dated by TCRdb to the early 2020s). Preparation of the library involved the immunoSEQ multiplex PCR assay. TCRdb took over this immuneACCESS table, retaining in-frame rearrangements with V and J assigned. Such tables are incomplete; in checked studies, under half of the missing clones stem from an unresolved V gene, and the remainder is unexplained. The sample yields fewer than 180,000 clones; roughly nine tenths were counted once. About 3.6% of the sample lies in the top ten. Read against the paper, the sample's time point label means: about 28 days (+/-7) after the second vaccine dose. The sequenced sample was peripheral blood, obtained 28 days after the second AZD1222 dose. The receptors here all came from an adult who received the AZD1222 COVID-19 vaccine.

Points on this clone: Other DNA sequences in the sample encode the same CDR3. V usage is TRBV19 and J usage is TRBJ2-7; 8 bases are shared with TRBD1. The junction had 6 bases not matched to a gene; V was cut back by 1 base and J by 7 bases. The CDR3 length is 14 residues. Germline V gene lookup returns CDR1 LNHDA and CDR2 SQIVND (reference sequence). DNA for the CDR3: TGTGCCAGTAGTATAGGTCAGGGGGCGGGAGAGCAGTACTTC. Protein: CASSIGQGAGEQYF.

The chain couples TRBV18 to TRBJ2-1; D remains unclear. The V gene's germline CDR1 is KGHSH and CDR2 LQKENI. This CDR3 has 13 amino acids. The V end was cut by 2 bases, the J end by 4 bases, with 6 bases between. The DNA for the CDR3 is TGTGCCAGCTCACCAGACGAGTACAATGAGCAGTTCTTC. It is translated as CASSPDEYNEQFF.

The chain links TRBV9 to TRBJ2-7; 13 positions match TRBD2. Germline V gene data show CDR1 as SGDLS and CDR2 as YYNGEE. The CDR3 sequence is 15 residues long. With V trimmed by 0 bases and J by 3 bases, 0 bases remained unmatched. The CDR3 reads CASSVGLAGGYEQYF. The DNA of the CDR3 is TGTGCCAGCAGCGTAGGACTAGCGGGGGGCTACGAGCAGTACTTC.

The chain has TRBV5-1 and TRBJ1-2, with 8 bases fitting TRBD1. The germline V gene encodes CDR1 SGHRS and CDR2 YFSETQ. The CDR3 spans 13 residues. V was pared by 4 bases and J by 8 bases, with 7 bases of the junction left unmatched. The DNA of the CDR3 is TGCGCCAGCAGCCCCGGGACAGGCGGCGGCTACACCTTC. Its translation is CASSPGTGGGYTF. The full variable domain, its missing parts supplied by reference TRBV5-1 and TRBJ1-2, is KAGVTQTPRYLIKTRGQQVTLSCSPISGHRSVSWYQQTPGQGLQFLFEYFSETQRNKGNFPGRFSGRQFSNSRSEMNVSTLELGDSALYLCASSPGTGGGYTFGSGTRLTVV.